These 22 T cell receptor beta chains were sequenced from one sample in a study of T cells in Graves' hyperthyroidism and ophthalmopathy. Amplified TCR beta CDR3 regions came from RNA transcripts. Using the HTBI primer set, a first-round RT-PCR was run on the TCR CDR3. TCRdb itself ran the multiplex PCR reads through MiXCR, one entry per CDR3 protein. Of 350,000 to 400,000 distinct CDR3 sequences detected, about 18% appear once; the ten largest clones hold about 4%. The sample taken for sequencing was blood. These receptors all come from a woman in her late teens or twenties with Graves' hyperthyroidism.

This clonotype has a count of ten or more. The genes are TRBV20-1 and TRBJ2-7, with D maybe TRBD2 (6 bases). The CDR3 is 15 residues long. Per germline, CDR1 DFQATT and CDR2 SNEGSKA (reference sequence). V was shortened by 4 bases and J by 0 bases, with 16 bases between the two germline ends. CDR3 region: CSAKSGGASSYEQYF. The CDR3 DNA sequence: TGCAGTGCTAAATCCGGGGGAGCAAGCTCCTACGAGCAGTACTTC.

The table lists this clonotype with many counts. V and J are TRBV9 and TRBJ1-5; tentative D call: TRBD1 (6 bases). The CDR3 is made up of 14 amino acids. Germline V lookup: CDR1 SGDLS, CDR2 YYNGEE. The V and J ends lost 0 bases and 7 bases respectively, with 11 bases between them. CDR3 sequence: CASSVDWGPQPQHF. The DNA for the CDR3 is TGTGCCAGCAGCGTAGATTGGGGGCCCCAGCCCCAGCATTTT.

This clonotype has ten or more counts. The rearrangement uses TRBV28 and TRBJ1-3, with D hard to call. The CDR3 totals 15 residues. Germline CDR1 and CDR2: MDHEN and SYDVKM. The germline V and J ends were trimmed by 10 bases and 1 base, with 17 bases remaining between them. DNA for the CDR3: TGTGCCACTACGGCGGGGATGCCTTCTGGAAACACCATATATTTT. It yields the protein CATTAGMPSGNTIYF.

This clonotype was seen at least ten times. The CDR3 region is CASRGGINYGYTF. The CDR3 DNA reads TGCGCCAGCAGAGGTGGGATCAACTATGGCTACACCTTC. The chain employs TRBV4-1 and TRBJ1-2; D is ambiguous. Per germline, CDR1 MGHRA and CDR2 YSYEKL. The length of the CDR3 is 13 residues. V was pared by 6 bases and J by 2 bases, with 10 bases between.

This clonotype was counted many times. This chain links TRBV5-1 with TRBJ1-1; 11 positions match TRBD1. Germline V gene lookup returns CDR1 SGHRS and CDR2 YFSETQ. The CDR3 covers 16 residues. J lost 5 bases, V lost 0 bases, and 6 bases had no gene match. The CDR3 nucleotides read TGCGCCAGCAGCTTGGGACCCGGGACAGGGGGGACTGAAGCTTTCTTT. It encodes CASSLGPGTGGTEAFF.

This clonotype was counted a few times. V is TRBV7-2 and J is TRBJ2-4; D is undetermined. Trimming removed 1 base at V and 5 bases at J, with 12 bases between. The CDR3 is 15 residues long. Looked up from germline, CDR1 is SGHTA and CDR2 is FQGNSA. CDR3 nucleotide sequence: TGTGCCAGCAGCTTAGATGTCAGCGCCCAAAACATTCAGTACTTC. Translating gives CASSLDVSAQNIQYF.

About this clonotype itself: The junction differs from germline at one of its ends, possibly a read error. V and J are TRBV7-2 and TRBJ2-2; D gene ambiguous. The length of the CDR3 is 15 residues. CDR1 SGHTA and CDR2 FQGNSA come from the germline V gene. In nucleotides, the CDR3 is TGTGCCATCAGCTTACGCGGAGAAAACACCGGGGAGCTGTTTTTT. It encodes CAISLRGENTGELFF.

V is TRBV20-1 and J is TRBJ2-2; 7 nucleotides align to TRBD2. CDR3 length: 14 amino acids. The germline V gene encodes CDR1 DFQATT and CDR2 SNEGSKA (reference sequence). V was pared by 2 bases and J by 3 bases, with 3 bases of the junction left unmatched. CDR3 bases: TGCAGTGCTAGACTAGCGGTGGACACCGGGGAGCTGTTTTTT. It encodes CSARLAVDTGELFF.

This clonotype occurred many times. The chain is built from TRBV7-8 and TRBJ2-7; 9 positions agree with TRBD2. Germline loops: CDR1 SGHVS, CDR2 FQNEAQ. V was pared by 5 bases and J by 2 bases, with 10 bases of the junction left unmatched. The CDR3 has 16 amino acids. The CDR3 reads CASSPPYSGGTYEQYF. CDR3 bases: TGTGCCAGCAGCCCTCCATATAGCGGGGGAACCTACGAGCAGTACTTC.

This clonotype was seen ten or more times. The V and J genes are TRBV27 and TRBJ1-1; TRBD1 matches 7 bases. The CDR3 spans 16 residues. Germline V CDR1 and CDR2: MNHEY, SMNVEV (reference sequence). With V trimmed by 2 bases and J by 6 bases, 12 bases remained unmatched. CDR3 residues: CASSLQPGGWGAEAFF. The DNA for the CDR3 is TGTGCCAGCAGTTTACAGCCAGGGGGTTGGGGAGCTGAAGCTTTCTTT.

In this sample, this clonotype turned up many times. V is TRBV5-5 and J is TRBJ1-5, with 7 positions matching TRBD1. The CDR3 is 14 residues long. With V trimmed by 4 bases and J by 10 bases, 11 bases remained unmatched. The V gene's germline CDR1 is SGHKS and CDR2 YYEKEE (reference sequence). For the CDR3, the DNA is TGTGCCAGCAGCATAAGGGGGCCTGACGGACCCCAGCATTTT. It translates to CASSIRGPDGPQHF.

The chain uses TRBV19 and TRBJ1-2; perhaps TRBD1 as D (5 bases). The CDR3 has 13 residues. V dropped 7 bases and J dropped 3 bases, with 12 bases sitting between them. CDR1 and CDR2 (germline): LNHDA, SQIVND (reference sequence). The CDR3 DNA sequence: TGTGCCAGTACCTTCAGGGTAGACTATGGCTACACCTTC. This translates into CASTFRVDYGYTF.

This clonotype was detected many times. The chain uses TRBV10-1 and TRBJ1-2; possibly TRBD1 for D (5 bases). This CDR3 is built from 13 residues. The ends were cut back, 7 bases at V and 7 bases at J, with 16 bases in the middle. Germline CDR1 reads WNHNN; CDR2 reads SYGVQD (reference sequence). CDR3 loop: CASTRQNSGGYTF. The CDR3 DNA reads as TGCGCCAGCACCCGACAGAACTCCGGTGGCTACACCTTC.

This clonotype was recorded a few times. Written as DNA, the CDR3 is TGTGCCAGCACCAAGGTTGGGGGTACGAACACTGAAGCTTTCTTT. Its protein product is CASTKVGGTNTEAFF. The chain carries TRBV6-1 and TRBJ1-1; weak D call: TRBD1 (5 bases). This CDR3 has 15 residues. Trimming cost V 7 bases and J 1 base, with 16 bases left between them. Germline V gene sequence: CDR1 MNHNS, CDR2 SASEGT.

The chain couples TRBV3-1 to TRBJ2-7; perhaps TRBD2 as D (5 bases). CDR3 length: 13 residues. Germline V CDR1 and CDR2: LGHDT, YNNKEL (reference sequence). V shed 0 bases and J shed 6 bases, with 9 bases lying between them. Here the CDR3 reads CASSQEAAAEQYF. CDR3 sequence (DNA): TGTGCCAGCAGCCAAGAAGCGGCTGCCGAGCAGTACTTC.

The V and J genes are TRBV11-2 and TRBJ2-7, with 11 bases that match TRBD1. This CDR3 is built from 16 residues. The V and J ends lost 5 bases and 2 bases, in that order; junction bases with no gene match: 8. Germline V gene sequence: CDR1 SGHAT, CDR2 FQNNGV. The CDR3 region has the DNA TGTGCCAGCAGCCCTCGGGGGACAGGGGGGGCCTACGAGCAGTACTTC. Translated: CASSPRGTGGAYEQYF.

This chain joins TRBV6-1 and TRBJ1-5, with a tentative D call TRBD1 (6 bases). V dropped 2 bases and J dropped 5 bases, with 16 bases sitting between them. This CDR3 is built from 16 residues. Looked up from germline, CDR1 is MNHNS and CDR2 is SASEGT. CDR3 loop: CASSERGAMGDQPQHF. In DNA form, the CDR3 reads TGTGCCAGCAGTGAAAGGGGGGCCATGGGCGATCAGCCCCAGCATTTT.

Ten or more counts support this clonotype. The CDR3 loop reads CSARGLTGWETQYF. CDR3 DNA sequence: TGCAGTGCTAGAGGCTTGACAGGGTGGGAGACCCAGTACTTC. The V call is TRBV20-1, the J call TRBJ2-5, with TRBD1 matching over 7 bases. The V segment lost 1 base and the J segment 5 bases; nucleotides outside the gene matches: 7. The CDR3 spans 14 residues. Germline assignment: CDR1 DFQATT and CDR2 SNEGSKA (reference sequence).

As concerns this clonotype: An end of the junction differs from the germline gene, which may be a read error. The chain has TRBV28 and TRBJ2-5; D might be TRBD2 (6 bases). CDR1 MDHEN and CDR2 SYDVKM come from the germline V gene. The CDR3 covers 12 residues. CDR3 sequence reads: CASSRGRQTRYF. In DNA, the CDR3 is TGTGCCAGCTCCCGGGGGAGGCAGACCCGGTACTTC.

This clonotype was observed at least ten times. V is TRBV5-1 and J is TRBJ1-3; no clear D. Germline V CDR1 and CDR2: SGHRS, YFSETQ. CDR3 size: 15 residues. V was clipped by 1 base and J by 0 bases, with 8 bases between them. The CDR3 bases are TGCGCCAGCAGCTTGCTGACTAACTCTGGAAACACCATATATTTT. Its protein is CASSLLTNSGNTIYF.

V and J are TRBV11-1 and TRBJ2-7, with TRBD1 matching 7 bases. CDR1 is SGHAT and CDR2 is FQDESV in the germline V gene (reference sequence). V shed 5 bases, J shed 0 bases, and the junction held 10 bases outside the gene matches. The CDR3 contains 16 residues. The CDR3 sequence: CASSRRTGESSYEQYF. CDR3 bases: TGTGCCAGCAGCCGCCGGACAGGCGAATCCTCCTACGAGCAGTACTTC.

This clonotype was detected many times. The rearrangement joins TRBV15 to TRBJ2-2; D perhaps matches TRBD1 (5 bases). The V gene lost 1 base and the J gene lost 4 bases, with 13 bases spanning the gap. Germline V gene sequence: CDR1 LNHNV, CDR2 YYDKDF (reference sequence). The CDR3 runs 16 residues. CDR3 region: CATSRGPGRGTGELFF. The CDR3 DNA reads TGTGCCACCAGCAGAGGGCCAGGGCGTGGCACCGGGGAGCTGTTTTTT.